Listed below are T cell receptor beta chains from one sample, sequenced in a study of blood T cell repertoires in COVID-19. Here immunoSEQ multiplex PCR was the method, and the copy in TCRdb shows in-frame clones only, minus some. The sample has 55,000 to 70,000 clones, about four fifths seen once; the top ten hold about 5.3%. Sequencing input: peripheral blood. Every receptor here comes from a human donor in a cohort sampled during active COVID-19. The CDR3 runs from the conserved cysteine through the conserved F or W. A D gene is named only where the DNA matches it firmly. The size field is filled for only some rows; it gives once, few, many or a size class.

abundance | j_gene | d_gene | v_gene | CDR3nt | CDR3aa
NA | TRBJ2-7 | NA | TRBV3-1/TRBV3-2 | TGTGCCAGCAGCCAAGTAGTCGCCCCCTACGAGCAGTACTTC | CASSQVVAPYEQYF
NA | TRBJ2-3 | TRBD1 | TRBV24-1 | TGTGCCACCAGTGTTGGGACAGGGGCTGAAGATACGCAGTATTTT | CATSVGTGAEDTQYF
NA | TRBJ2-3 | TRBD1 | TRBV30 | TGTGCCTGGAGGGACAGGGGCGCAGATACGCAGTATTTT | CAWRDRGADTQYF
few | TRBJ2-6 | NA | TRBV28 | TGTGCCAGCAGTTCCCGGGACTCGAGGAGAGTTCCTGGGGCCAACGTCCTGACTTTC | CASSSRDSRRVPGANVLTF
NA | TRBJ1-2 | NA | TRBV9 | TGTGCCAGCAGCGTGGCCCCCGACAGCTATGGCTACACCTTC | CASSVAPDSYGYTF
once | TRBJ2-7 | TRBD2 | TRBV6-2/TRBV6-3 | TGTGCCAGCAGTTCCCCGCCGGGGGGGCGGGAGAGGTACGAGCAGTACTTC | CASSSPPGGRERYEQYF
NA | TRBJ1-1 | NA | TRBV19 | TGTGCCACAGGGGTCGGCACTGAAGCTTTCTTT | CATGVGTEAFF
few | TRBJ2-7 | TRBD2 | TRBV3-1/TRBV3-2 | TGTGCCAGCAGCCAAGATCCTAGCGGGAGTCCCTACGAGCAGTACTTC | CASSQDPSGSPYEQYF
NA | TRBJ1-2 | NA | TRBV7-2 | TGTGCCAGCAGCTTAGGGGGGAGCGGGGCTGGCTACACCTTC | CASSLGGSGAGYTF
NA | TRBJ1-6 | TRBD1 | TRBV28 | TGTGCCAGCAGCCTCGGTACAGGGGGTGGTAATTCACCCCTCCACTTT | CASSLGTGGGNSPLHF
NA | TRBJ2-1 | NA | TRBV12-3/TRBV12-4 | TGTGCCAGCAGCCCCGGGGGTCATGAGCAGTTCTTC | CASSPGGHEQFF